This T cell receptor beta chain was captured in a study of CD4 T cells in relation to SARS-CoV-2 and coronaviruses. In the study overall: PBMCs were cultured with antigen for over 8 days before TCR beta sequencing. Negative control cultures got HIV-1 Nef peptides or no peptide.

Note on this clone: Antigen unknown.

The unexposed donors gave CD4+ T cells in about 2011-2019, prior to COVID-19. The cells were cultured for approximately 10 days before CD4+ T cells were isolated. Produced via immunoSEQ multiplex PCR; TCRdb's table is partial and in-frame only. The sample lists some 30,000 clones, roughly 80% seen once, with 20% to 25% in the top ten. The ends were cut back, 6 bases at V and 4 bases at J, with 12 bases in the middle. CDR1 and CDR2 from the germline V gene are MRHNA and SNTAGT. The CDR3 spans 13 residues. The chain employs TRBV6-4 and TRBJ1-1; D not resolved. The sequenced material came from CD4+ T cells from PBMCs, cultured in vitro. This receptor was identified in a human donor in good health. The CDR3 DNA sequence: TGTGCCAGCAGAGAACTTGGAAGCACTGAAGCTTTCTTT. Its protein product is CASRELGSTEAFF.